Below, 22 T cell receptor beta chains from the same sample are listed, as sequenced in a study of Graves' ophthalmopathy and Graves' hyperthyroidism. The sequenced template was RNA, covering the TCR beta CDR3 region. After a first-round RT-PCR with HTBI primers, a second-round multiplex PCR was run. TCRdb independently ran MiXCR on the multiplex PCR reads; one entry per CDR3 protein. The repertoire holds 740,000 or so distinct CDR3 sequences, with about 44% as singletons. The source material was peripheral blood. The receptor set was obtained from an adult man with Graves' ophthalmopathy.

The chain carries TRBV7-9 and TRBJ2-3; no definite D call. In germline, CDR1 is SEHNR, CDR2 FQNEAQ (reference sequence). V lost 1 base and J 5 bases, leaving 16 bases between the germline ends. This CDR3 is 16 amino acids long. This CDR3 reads CASSLGVPSYRDTQYF. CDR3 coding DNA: TGTGCCAGCAGCTTAGGGGTCCCGAGCTATCGAGATACGCAGTATTTT.

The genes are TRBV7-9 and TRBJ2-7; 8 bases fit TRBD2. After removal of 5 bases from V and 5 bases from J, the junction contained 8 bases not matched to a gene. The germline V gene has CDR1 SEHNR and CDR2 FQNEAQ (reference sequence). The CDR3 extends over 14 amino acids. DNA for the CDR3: TGTGCCAGCAGCGACTGGACTAGCCTCCACGAGCAGTACTTC. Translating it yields CASSDWTSLHEQYF.

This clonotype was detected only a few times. CDR3 loop: CASSAVPGQGVETQYF. CDR3 DNA sequence: TGTGCCAGCAGCGCCGTTCCGGGCCAGGGTGTCGAGACCCAGTACTTC. The V gene is TRBV9, the J gene TRBJ2-5; D is perhaps TRBD1 (5 bases). With 3 bases removed from V and 5 bases from J, the gap between germline ends came to 20 bases. The V gene's germline CDR1 is SGDLS and CDR2 YYNGEE. CDR3 size: 16 residues.

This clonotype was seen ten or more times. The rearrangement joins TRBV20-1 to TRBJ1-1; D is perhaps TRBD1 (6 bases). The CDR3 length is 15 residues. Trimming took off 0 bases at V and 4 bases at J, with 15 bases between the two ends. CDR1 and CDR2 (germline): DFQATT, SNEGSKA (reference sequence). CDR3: CSARDRGTMGTEAFF. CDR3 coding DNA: TGCAGTGCTAGAGATCGGGGGACAATGGGCACTGAAGCTTTCTTT.

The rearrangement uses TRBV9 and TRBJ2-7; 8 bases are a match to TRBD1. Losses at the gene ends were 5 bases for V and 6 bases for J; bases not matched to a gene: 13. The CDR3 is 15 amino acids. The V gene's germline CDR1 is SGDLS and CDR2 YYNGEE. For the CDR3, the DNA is TGTGCCAGCAGGATATCCGGGACAGGTTTTTTCGAGCAGTACTTC. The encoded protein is CASRISGTGFFEQYF. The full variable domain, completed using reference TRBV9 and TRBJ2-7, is DSGVTQTPKHLITATGQRVTLRCSPRSGDLSVYWYQQSLDQGLQFLIQYYNGEERAKGNILERFSAQQFPDLHSELNLSSLELGDSALYFCASRISGTGFFEQYFGPGTRLTVT.

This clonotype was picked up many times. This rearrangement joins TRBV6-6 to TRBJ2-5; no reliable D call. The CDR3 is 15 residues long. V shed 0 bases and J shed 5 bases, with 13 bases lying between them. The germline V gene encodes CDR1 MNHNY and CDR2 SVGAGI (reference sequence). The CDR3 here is CASSYSYGSEETQYF. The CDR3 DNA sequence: TGTGCCAGCAGTTACTCGTATGGTTCGGAGGAGACCCAGTACTTC.

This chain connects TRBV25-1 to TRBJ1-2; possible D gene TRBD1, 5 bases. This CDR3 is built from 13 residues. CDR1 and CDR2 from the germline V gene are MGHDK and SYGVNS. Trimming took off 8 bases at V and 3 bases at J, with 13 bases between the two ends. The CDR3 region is CASQASTDYGYTF. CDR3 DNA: TGTGCCAGCCAAGCGTCGACAGACTATGGCTACACCTTC.

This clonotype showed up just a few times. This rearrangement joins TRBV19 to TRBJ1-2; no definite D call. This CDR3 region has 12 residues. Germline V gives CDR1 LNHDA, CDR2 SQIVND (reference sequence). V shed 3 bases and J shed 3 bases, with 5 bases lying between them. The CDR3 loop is CASSINYYGYTF. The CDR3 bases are TGTGCCAGTAGTATCAACTACTATGGCTACACCTTC.

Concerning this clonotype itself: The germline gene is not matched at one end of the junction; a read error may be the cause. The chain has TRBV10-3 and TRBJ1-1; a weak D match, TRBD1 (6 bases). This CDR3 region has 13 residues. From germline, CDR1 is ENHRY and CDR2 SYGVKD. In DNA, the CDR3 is TGTGCCAGCAGTTATACAGGGAACACTGGAGCTTTCTTT. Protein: CASSYTGNTGAFF.

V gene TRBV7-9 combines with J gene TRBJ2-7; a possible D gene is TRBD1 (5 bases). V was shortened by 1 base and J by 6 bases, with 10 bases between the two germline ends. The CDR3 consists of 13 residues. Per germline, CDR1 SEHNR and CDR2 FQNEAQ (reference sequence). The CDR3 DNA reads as TGTGCCAGCAGCTTAGAATTTAGGGGCGAGCAGTACTTC. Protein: CASSLEFRGEQYF.

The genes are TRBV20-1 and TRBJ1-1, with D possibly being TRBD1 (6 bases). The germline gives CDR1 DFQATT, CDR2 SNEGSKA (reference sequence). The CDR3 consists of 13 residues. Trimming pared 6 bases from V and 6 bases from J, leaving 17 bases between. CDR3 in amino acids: CSARTGGRAEAFF. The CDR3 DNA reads TGCAGTGCCAGGACGGGGGGCAGGGCTGAAGCTTTCTTT.

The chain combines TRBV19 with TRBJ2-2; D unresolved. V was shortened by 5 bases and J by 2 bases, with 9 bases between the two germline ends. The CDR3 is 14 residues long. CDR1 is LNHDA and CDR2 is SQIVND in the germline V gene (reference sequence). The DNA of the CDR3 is TGTGCCAGTAGTGGGTCTGCTAACACCGGGGAGCTGTTTTTT. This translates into CASSGSANTGELFF.

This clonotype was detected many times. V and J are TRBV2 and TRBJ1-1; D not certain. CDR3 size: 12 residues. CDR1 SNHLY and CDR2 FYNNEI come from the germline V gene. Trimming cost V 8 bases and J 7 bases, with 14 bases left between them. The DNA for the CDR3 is TGTGCCAGCCCAAGGACCGGGCTTGAAGCTTTCTTT. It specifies CASPRTGLEAFF.

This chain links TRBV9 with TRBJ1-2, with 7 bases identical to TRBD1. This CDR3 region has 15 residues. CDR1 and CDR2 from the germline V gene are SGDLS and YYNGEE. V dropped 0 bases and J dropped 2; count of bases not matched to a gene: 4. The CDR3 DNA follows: TGTGCCAGCAGCGTAGCGGACAGGCAAAACTATGGCTACACCTTC. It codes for CASSVADRQNYGYTF. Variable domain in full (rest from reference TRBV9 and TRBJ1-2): DSGVTQTPKHLITATGQRVTLRCSPRSGDLSVYWYQQSLDQGLQFLIQYYNGEERAKGNILERFSAQQFPDLHSELNLSSLELGDSALYFCASSVADRQNYGYTFGSGTRLTVV.

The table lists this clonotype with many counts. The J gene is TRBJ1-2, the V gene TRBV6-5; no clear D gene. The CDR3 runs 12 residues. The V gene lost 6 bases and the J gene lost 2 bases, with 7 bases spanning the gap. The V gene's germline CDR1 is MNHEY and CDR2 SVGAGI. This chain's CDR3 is CASRDTNYGYTF. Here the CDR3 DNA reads TGTGCCAGCAGAGACACGAACTATGGCTACACCTTC.

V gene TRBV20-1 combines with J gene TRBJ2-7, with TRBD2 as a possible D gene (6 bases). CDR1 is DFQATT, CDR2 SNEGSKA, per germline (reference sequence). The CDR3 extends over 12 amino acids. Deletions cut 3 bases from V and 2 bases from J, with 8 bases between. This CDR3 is CSASGSTYEQYF. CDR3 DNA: TGCAGTGCTAGCGGGAGTACCTACGAGCAGTACTTC.

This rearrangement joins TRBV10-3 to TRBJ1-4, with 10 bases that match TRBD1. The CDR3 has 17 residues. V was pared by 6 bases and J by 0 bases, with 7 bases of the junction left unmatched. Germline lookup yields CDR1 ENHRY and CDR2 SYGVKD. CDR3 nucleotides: TGTGCCATCAGAGCCGGGACAGGGGATGCAACTAATGAAAAACTGTTTTTT. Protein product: CAIRAGTGDATNEKLFF.

DNA of the CDR3: TGTGCCAGCAGTTTATTTGACAGGGACACTGAAGCTTTCTTT. Amino acids: CASSLFDRDTEAFF. The chain recombines TRBV25-1 with TRBJ1-1; 7 positions agree with TRBD1. The CDR3 is 14 residues long. Trimming removed 5 bases from V and 3 bases from J; junction bases left unmatched: 6. Germline CDR1 and CDR2: MGHDK and SYGVNS.

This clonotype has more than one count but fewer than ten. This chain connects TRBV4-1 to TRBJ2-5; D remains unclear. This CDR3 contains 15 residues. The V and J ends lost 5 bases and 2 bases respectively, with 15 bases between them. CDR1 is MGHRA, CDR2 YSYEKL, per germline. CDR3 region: CASSKRHNKQETQYF. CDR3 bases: TGCGCCAGCAGCAAAAGACACAATAAGCAAGAGACCCAGTACTTC.

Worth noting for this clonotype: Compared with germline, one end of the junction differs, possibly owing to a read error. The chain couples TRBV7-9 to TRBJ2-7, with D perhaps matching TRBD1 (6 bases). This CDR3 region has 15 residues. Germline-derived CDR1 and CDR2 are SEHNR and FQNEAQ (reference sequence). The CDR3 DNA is TGCGCCAGCAGCCAAGCCCACAGGGACTCCTACGAGCAGTACTTC. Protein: CASSQAHRDSYEQYF.

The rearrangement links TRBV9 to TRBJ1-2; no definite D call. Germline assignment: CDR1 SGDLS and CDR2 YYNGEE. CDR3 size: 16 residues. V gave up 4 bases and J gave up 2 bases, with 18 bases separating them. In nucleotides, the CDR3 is TGTGCCAGCAGCCCGGACGGGAGGTCGTCAAACTATGGCTACACCTTC. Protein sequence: CASSPDGRSSNYGYTF.

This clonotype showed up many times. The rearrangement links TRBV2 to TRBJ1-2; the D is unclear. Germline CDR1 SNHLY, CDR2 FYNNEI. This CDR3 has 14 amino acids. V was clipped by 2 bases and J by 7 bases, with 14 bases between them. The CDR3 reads CASSESVSNGGYTF. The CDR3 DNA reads TGTGCCAGCAGTGAAAGTGTGTCCAATGGTGGCTACACCTTC.